This is a list of T cell receptor beta chains from one sample in a study of blood T cells in healthy people across ages. Each CDR3 protein gets one entry after TCRdb re-called the 5' RACE reads with MiXCR. In the table there are more than 1 million distinct CDR3 sequences, 40% to 50% of which are singletons. Sample: blood. Every receptor here comes from a woman aged 60-70 years in good health. Each CDR3 is given with its conserved first and last residue. A D gene is named only where the DNA matches it firmly. Size is omitted from some rows. Given values are once, few, many or a class for expanded clones.

j_call v_call cdr3_length clone_size d_call cdr3_aa cdr3_nt
TRBJ1-1 TRBV13 12 few - CASSPVNTEAFF TGTGCCAGCAGCCCGGTGAACACTGAAGCTTTCTTT
TRBJ2-5 TRBV20-1 16 - - CSAHLTWGDVQETQYF TGCAGTGCCCATTTAACGTGGGGAGATGTTCAAGAGACCCAGTACTTC
TRBJ2-7 TRBV10-3 14 - TRBD1 CAIRLGQGSWEQYF TGTGCCATCAGACTGGGACAGGGGAGCTGGGAGCAGTACTTC
TRBJ2-5 TRBV27 15 - - CASSLSYGHLETQYF TGTGCCAGCAGTTTATCGTACGGCCATCTAGAGACCCAGTACTTC
TRBJ2-5 TRBV3-1 14 few TRBD1 CASSRRTGQETQYF TGTGCCAGCAGCAGAAGGACAGGCCAAGAGACCCAGTACTTC
TRBJ2-1 TRBV12-3/TRBV12-4 13 - - CASSLLGWDLSFF TGTGCCAGCAGTTTATTAGGTTGGGACCTTTCGTTCTTC
TRBJ1-2 TRBV12-3/TRBV12-4 13 once TRBD1 CANSRQGNYGYTF TGTGCCAACAGTCGACAGGGAAACTATGGCTACACCTTC
TRBJ2-7 TRBV12-3/TRBV12-4 13 few - CASSLRLGHEQYF TGTGCCAGCAGTCTCCGACTGGGACACGAGCAGTACTTC
TRBJ2-1 TRBV2 16 - TRBD2 CASIGAAGVLYNEQFF TGTGCCAGCATAGGGGCAGCGGGAGTATTATACAATGAGCAGTTCTTC
TRBJ1-2 TRBV29-1 12 - - CSVSSGNYGYTF TGCAGCGTAAGCAGTGGTAACTATGGCTACACCTTC
TRBJ2-1 TRBV29-1 14 - TRBD1 CSVEQGVGDNEQFF TGCAGCGTAGAACAGGGGGTCGGGGACAATGAGCAGTTCTTC
TRBJ2-1 TRBV2 14 - - CASRWLAGVDEQFF TGTGCCAGCAGGTGGCTGGCAGGGGTCGATGAGCAGTTCTTC
TRBJ1-6 TRBV5-1 16 - - CASSLAPGVRNSPLHF TGCGCCAGCAGCTTGGCCCCAGGGGTACGAAATTCACCCCTCCACTTT
TRBJ2-5 TRBV6-5 13 few - CASRGELLETQYF TGTGCCAGCAGAGGAGAGCTACTGGAGACCCAGTACTTC
TRBJ2-5 TRBV20-1 11 - - CSANKQETRYF TGCAGTGCTAACAAACAAGAGACCCGGTACTTC
TRBJ2-4 TRBV20-1 16 - TRBD2 CSARDPGGRGKNIQYF TGCAGTGCTAGAGACCCGGGTGGGAGGGGCAAAAACATTCAGTACTTC
TRBJ2-1 TRBV6-5 13 few - CASGQAGGNEQFF TGTGCCAGCGGACAAGCCGGTGGCAATGAGCAGTTCTTC
TRBJ2-7 TRBV28 14 - - CASEGPLSYNEQYF TGTGCCAGCGAGGGTCCACTATCCTACAATGAGCAGTACTTC
TRBJ2-7 TRBV20-1 15 - TRBD1 CSASDRGTGPYEQYF TGCAGTGCTTCGGACAGGGGGACAGGGCCGTACGAGCAGTACTTC
TRBJ2-6 TRBV6-5 16 - - CASSRGASAGANVLTF TGTGCCAGCAGTCGAGGGGCTAGCGCTGGGGCCAACGTCCTGACTTTC
TRBJ2-6 TRBV14 16 few - CASSQELINGANVLTF TGTGCCAGCAGCCAAGAGTTAATTAATGGGGCCAACGTCCTGACTTTC
TRBJ1-2 TRBV20-1 13 - - CSAVDSARGGYTF TGCAGTGCTGTGGACTCTGCCCGAGGGGGCTACACCTTC
TRBJ2-6 TRBV12-3/TRBV12-4 14 - - CASSVAEGANVLTF TGTGCCAGCAGTGTAGCTGAAGGGGCCAACGTCCTGACTTTC
TRBJ1-2 TRBV29-1 14 few TRBD1 CSVDGQGVSYGYTF TGCAGCGTTGATGGACAGGGGGTTAGCTATGGCTACACCTTC
TRBJ2-7 TRBV11-2 16 - TRBD1 CASSISGTGDPYEQYF TGTGCCAGCAGCATATCCGGGACAGGGGACCCCTACGAGCAGTACTTC
TRBJ2-3 TRBV6-5 14 few - CASRREEGGDTQYF TGTGCCAGCAGGAGGGAGGAGGGTGGAGATACGCAGTATTTT
TRBJ2-1 TRBV12-3/TRBV12-4 17 few TRBD2 CASSRGVGLGPYDEQFF TGTGCCAGCAGTCGTGGGGTTGGACTAGGGCCTTACGATGAGCAGTTCTTC
TRBJ2-1 TRBV12-5 14 - TRBD1 CASGYDRVSNEQFF TGTGCTAGTGGTTACGACAGGGTAAGCAATGAGCAGTTCTTC
TRBJ1-5 TRBV15 15 - - CATSRDLGANQPQHF TGTGCCACCAGCAGAGATCTGGGGGCCAATCAGCCCCAGCATTTT
TRBJ2-1 TRBV7-6 15 - TRBD2 CASRAGTSGIGEQFF TGTGCCAGCAGGGCCGGGACTAGCGGGATTGGGGAGCAGTTCTTC
TRBJ2-7 TRBV21-1 15 - - CATTPDGCSYNEQYF TGTGCCACTACCCCGGACGGCTGCTCCTACAATGAGCAGTACTTC
TRBJ2-2 TRBV12-3/TRBV12-4 15 - TRBD1 CASSWRTGASGELFF TGTGCCAGCAGTTGGAGGACAGGGGCCTCCGGGGAGCTGTTTTTT
TRBJ2-1 TRBV5-8 16 few TRBD2 CASSFEASGTYNEQFF TGTGCCAGCAGCTTCGAGGCTAGCGGAACTTACAATGAGCAGTTCTTC
TRBJ2-5 TRBV7-2 15 - - CASGPLPGGRETQYF TGTGCCAGCGGCCCCCTGCCAGGGGGGCGAGAGACCCAGTACTTC
TRBJ1-6 TRBV14 14 - - CASSQQGLGSPLHF TGTGCCAGCAGCCAACAGGGCTTGGGTTCACCCCTCCACTTT
TRBJ1-1 TRBV7-9 16 - - CASSLSTGYRGTEAFF TGTGCCAGTAGCTTGAGCACGGGATATCGGGGCACTGAAGCTTTCTTT
TRBJ2-3 TRBV20-1 12 - TRBD2 CSAGTSGDTQYF TGCAGTGCCGGGACTAGCGGGGATACGCAGTATTTT
TRBJ2-7 TRBV7-9 13 few - CASSLDVVYEQYF TGTGCCAGCAGCTTAGATGTGGTCTACGAGCAGTACTTC
TRBJ2-3 TRBV15 15 - - CATSRGLGRTDTQYF TGTGCCACCAGCAGAGGTTTGGGGCGCACAGATACGCAGTATTTT
TRBJ2-1 TRBV20-1 19 - TRBD1 CSARAKVTAGTGAYNEQFF TGCAGTGCTAGAGCGAAGGTAACCGCCGGGACAGGGGCCTACAATGAGCAGTTCTTC